The clone carrying this TCR beta chain was seen more than once but under ten times. The data derive from a study of blood T cell repertoires in COVID-19. Some clones are missing from TCRdb's copy, which holds only in-frame ones; the method was immunoSEQ multiplex PCR. The sample has roughly 180,000 clones, about 83% seen once; the top ten hold roughly 7.7%. The source material was peripheral blood. The clonotype originates from a man aged 35-49 years who had recovered from COVID-19.

The CDR3 DNA sequence: TGTGCCAGCAGTTTCGGGGACAACCGCCTCCACTTT. As protein: CASSFGDNRLHF. The chain joins TRBV28 to TRBJ1-6; tentatively, D is TRBD1 (6 bases). Germline V gene lookup returns CDR1 MDHEN and CDR2 SYDVKM. CDR3 length: 12 residues. The V gene lost 3 bases and the J gene lost 15 bases, with 12 bases spanning the gap.